These T cell receptor beta chains were read from a single sample in a study of lymphopenia after photon versus proton radiotherapy. Clones were read by immunoSEQ multiplex PCR, and TCRdb kept only the in-frame ones, dropping some. The table shows 55,000 to 70,000 clones, with around 88% occurring only once. The material was peripheral blood, obtained from a patient treated with photon-based radiotherapy. The receptor set was obtained from a man aged 40-55 years with gastric cancer. Each CDR3 is given with its conserved first and last residue. The D gene is left open where the match is weak. Part of the rows lack a size; the others show once, few, many or a class for expanded clones.

cdr3_aa: CASSYMWGGDAKNIQYF
cdr3_nt: TGTGCCAGCAGCTACATGTGGGGGGGCGATGCCAAAAACATTCAGTACTTC
clone_size: NA
j_call: TRBJ2-4
v_call: TRBV11-2
d_call: NA

cdr3_aa: CASSFQGYQPQHF
cdr3_nt: TGTGCCAGTAGTTTCCAGGGGTATCAGCCCCAGCATTTT
clone_size: NA
j_call: TRBJ1-5
v_call: TRBV19
d_call: NA

cdr3_aa: CASRWTGGLREKLFF
cdr3_nt: TGTGCCAGCAGATGGACAGGGGGCTTGCGGGAAAAACTGTTTTTT
clone_size: NA
j_call: TRBJ1-4
v_call: TRBV2
d_call: TRBD1

cdr3_aa: CASSLRGTSTDTQYF
cdr3_nt: TGCGCCAGCAGCTTGAGGGGGACGAGCACAGATACGCAGTATTTT
clone_size: NA
j_call: TRBJ2-3
v_call: TRBV5-1
d_call: NA

cdr3_aa: CASSLGTSGGELFF
cdr3_nt: TGTGCCAGCAGCTTAGGGACCTCGGGCGGGGAGCTGTTTTTT
clone_size: NA
j_call: TRBJ2-2
v_call: TRBV11-2
d_call: NA

cdr3_aa: CASSLGTRNTGELFF
cdr3_nt: TGTGCCAGCAGCTTGGGGACAAGAAACACCGGGGAGCTGTTTTTT
clone_size: NA
j_call: TRBJ2-2
v_call: TRBV5-8
d_call: NA

cdr3_aa: CASSTSGGGTDTQYF
cdr3_nt: TGTGCCAGCAGCACCTCAGGGGGAGGGACAGATACGCAGTATTTT
clone_size: NA
j_call: TRBJ2-3
v_call: TRBV7-3
d_call: NA

cdr3_aa: CASSLGGLPGGGSYNEQFF
cdr3_nt: TGTGCCAGCAGCTTAGGTGGCCTCCCGGGGGGGGGCTCCTACAATGAGCAGTTCTTC
clone_size: NA
j_call: TRBJ2-1
v_call: TRBV7-2
d_call: TRBD2

cdr3_aa: CASRGPQGFGSPLHF
cdr3_nt: TGTGCCAGCAGGGGCCCACAGGGTTTTGGTTCACCCCTCCACTTT
clone_size: NA
j_call: TRBJ1-6
v_call: TRBV6-5
d_call: NA

cdr3_aa: CASRERLGSTEAFF
cdr3_nt: TGTGCCAGCAGAGAAAGGTTGGGCAGCACTGAAGCTTTCTTT
clone_size: once
j_call: TRBJ1-1
v_call: TRBV6-1
d_call: NA

cdr3_aa: CASSAQGQPGANVLTF
cdr3_nt: TGTGCCAGCAGCGCCCAGGGACAGCCTGGGGCCAACGTCCTGACTTTC
clone_size: NA
j_call: TRBJ2-6
v_call: TRBV9
d_call: TRBD1

cdr3_aa: CASGSLREKLFF
cdr3_nt: TGTGCCAGCGGGAGTTTACGGGAAAAACTGTTTTTT
clone_size: NA
j_call: TRBJ1-4
v_call: TRBV6-6
d_call: NA

cdr3_aa: CASSKGQGNQPQHF
cdr3_nt: TGCGCTAGTTCCAAGGGACAGGGCAATCAGCCCCAGCATTTT
clone_size: NA
j_call: TRBJ1-5
v_call: TRBV12-5
d_call: TRBD1

cdr3_aa: CASMPGAIYGYTF
cdr3_nt: TGTGCCAGCATGCCAGGGGCTATCTATGGCTACACCTTC
clone_size: NA
j_call: TRBJ1-2
v_call: TRBV6-1
d_call: NA

cdr3_aa: CASSLSNVGTYEQYF
cdr3_nt: TGTGCCAGCAGCTTGTCGAACGTAGGGACCTACGAGCAGTACTTC
clone_size: once
j_call: TRBJ2-7
v_call: TRBV7-2
d_call: NA

cdr3_aa: CASSGTGTQETQYF
cdr3_nt: TGTGCCAGCAGTGGGACAGGGACCCAAGAGACCCAGTACTTC
clone_size: NA
j_call: TRBJ2-5
v_call: TRBV2
d_call: TRBD1

cdr3_aa: CASSRQGAWGEQYF
cdr3_nt: TGTGCCAGCAGCCGGCAGGGAGCCTGGGGCGAGCAGTACTTC
clone_size: NA
j_call: TRBJ2-7
v_call: TRBV5-6
d_call: NA

cdr3_aa: CATSRERGRPSDSPLHF
cdr3_nt: TGTGCCACCAGCAGAGAACGGGGGCGACCTTCGGATTCACCCCTCCACTTT
clone_size: NA
j_call: TRBJ1-6
v_call: TRBV15
d_call: NA

cdr3_aa: CASTGANVLTF
cdr3_nt: TGCGCCAGCACTGGGGCCAACGTCCTGACTTTC
clone_size: NA
j_call: TRBJ2-6
v_call: TRBV10-1
d_call: NA

cdr3_aa: CASTRQGRNTEAFF
cdr3_nt: TGTGCCAGCACCCGACAGGGGCGGAACACTGAAGCTTTCTTT
clone_size: NA
j_call: TRBJ1-1
v_call: TRBV5-5
d_call: TRBD1

cdr3_aa: CASSPSRGFNEKLFF
cdr3_nt: TGTGCCAGCTCACCGTCCAGGGGCTTTAATGAAAAACTGTTTTTT
clone_size: NA
j_call: TRBJ1-4
v_call: TRBV18
d_call: NA

cdr3_aa: CASWQGAQVEAFF
cdr3_nt: TGTGCCAGCTGGCAGGGGGCGCAGGTTGAAGCTTTCTTT
clone_size: NA
j_call: TRBJ1-1
v_call: TRBV18
d_call: TRBD1